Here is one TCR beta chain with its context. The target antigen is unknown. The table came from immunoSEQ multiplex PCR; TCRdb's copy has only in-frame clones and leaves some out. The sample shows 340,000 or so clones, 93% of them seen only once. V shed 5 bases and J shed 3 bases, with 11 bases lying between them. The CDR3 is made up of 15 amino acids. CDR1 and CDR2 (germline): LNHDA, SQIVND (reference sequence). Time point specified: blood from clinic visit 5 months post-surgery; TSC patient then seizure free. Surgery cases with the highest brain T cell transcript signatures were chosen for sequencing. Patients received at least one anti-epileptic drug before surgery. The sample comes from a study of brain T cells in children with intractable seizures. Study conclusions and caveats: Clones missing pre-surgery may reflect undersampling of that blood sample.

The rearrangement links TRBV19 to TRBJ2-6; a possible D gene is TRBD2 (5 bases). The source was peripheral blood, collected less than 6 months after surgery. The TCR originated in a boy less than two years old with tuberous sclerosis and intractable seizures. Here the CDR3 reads CASSSSGFGANVLTF. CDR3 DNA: TGTGCCAGTAGTTCATCGGGGTTTGGGGCCAACGTCCTGACTTTC.